One and the same sample provided the 17 T cell receptor beta chains below, sequenced in a study of OX40 agonist ivuxolimab in advanced cancers. Sequencing was performed with immunoSEQ multiplex PCR; in TCRdb, only in-frame clones are kept and a portion is missing. The sample contains around 63,000 clones, 70% to 90% of which appear only once. The specimen comprised CD4+ or CD8+ T cells sorted from blood, sampled in a trial of the OX40 agonist ivuxolimab. These receptors originate from an adult with an advanced solid tumor such as melanoma, head and neck, liver or kidney cancer.

The V and J genes are TRBV27 and TRBJ2-3; 7 bases are a match to TRBD1. Per the germline V gene, CDR1 is MNHEY and CDR2 is SMNVEV (reference sequence). The CDR3 covers 16 residues. Germline trimming cut 7 bases from V and 0 bases from J; bases unmatched to any gene: 10. CDR3 loop: CASTKAGGFSTDTQYF. DNA of the CDR3: TGTGCCAGCACCAAAGCAGGGGGTTTTAGCACAGATACGCAGTATTTT.

The J gene is TRBJ1-3, the V gene TRBV6-1, with TRBD1 as a possible D gene (6 bases). The CDR3 contains 16 residues. V was shortened by 4 bases and J by 0 bases, with 13 bases between the two germline ends. Germline V gives CDR1 MNHNS, CDR2 SASEGT. DNA for the CDR3: TGTGCCAGCAGTGCCGTAGGGGGAATCTCTGGAAACACCATATATTTT. Its translation: CASSAVGGISGNTIYF.

This clone was seen a few times. V is TRBV28 and J is TRBJ1-1; D possibly corresponds to TRBD1 (6 bases). Germline CDR1 reads MDHEN; CDR2 reads SYDVKM. The CDR3 is 16 residues long. V lost 2 bases to trimming and J lost 1 base, with 14 bases between them. The CDR3 DNA reads as TGTGCCAGCAGTTTACCTCAGGTGACAGGGAACACTGAAGCTTTCTTT. Translated, it gives CASSLPQVTGNTEAFF.

This clone has only a few counts. The chain recombines TRBV28 with TRBJ2-5, with D possibly TRBD1 on 6 matching bases. Trimming stripped 6 bases from V and 5 bases from J, with 16 bases between. The germline gives CDR1 MDHEN, CDR2 SYDVKM. The CDR3 runs to 14 residues. The CDR3, as DNA: TGTGCCAGCAGCACAGGGCTAAAGGTGGAGACCCAGTACTTC. It encodes CASSTGLKVETQYF.

V gene TRBV28 combines with J gene TRBJ1-2; 9 bases match TRBD1. CDR3 size: 14 residues. The trim removed 3 bases at V and 8 bases at J, leaving 7 bases unmatched. CDR1 MDHEN and CDR2 SYDVKM come from the germline V gene. The CDR3 nucleotides read TGTGCCAGCAGTTTTACCGGGACAGGGAACGGCTACACCTTC. Encoded protein: CASSFTGTGNGYTF.

The chain uses TRBV28 and TRBJ2-7; TRBD2 agrees at 7 bases. The CDR3 loop spans 13 amino acids. J gave up 2 bases and V 7 bases, and 5 bases lay outside the gene matches. Germline V CDR1 and CDR2: MDHEN, SYDVKM. The CDR3 DNA sequence: TGTGCCAGCAACTTGCGGGAGCCCTACGAGCAGTACTTC. Its protein is CASNLREPYEQYF.

This clone was counted once. The chain couples TRBV5-1 to TRBJ2-5; D ambiguous. CDR3 length equals 16 residues. Germline V gives CDR1 SGHRS, CDR2 YFSETQ. The V gene lost 0 bases and the J gene lost 1 base, with 13 bases spanning the gap. For the CDR3, the DNA is TGCGCCAGCAGCTTGGGGTCGGGCGGTTCCCAAGAGACCCAGTACTTC. This encodes CASSLGSGGSQETQYF.

This chain links TRBV23-1 with TRBJ1-5; tentative D call: TRBD1 (6 bases). TRBV23-1 is noted as an ORF with a role that remains uncertain. Trimming removed 6 bases from V and 0 bases from J, with 18 bases in between. This CDR3 spans 17 amino acids. In nucleotides, the CDR3 is TGCGCCAGCAGACTTCGAGACAGGCCAGATAGCAATCAGCCCCAGCATTTT. Its translation: CASRLRDRPDSNQPQHF.

V gene TRBV27 combines with J gene TRBJ2-2; 7 nucleotides match TRBD1. The V gene's germline CDR1 is MNHEY and CDR2 SMNVEV (reference sequence). The CDR3 length is 15 residues. V lost 5 bases, J lost 4 bases, and 7 bases stayed unmatched. CDR3 coding DNA: TGTGCCAGCAGTATAAACAGGGGCCGCACCGGGGAGCTGTTTTTT. This codes for CASSINRGRTGELFF.

The chain links TRBV28 to TRBJ1-1; TRBD1 is a possible D gene (6 bases). Trimming cost V 6 bases and J 3 bases, with 17 bases left between them. The CDR3 runs to 15 residues. Germline loops: CDR1 MDHEN, CDR2 SYDVKM. CDR3 in DNA: TGTGCCAGCAGGAAGGGTTGGGCAGGGGACACTGAAGCTTTCTTT. This encodes CASRKGWAGDTEAFF. The complete variable domain, with remaining parts taken from reference TRBV28 and TRBJ1-1, reads DVKVTQSSRYLVKRTGEKVFLECVQDMDHENMFWYRQDPGLGLRLIYFSYDVKMKEKGDIPEGYSVSREKKERFSLILESASTNQTSMYLCASRKGWAGDTEAFFGQGTRLTVV.

The chain uses TRBV18 and TRBJ1-6; no clear D. The CDR3 spans 13 residues. Germline V gives CDR1 KGHSH, CDR2 LQKENI. The ends were cut back, 6 bases at V and 10 bases at J, with 13 bases in the middle. CDR3: CASSPGDGSPLHF. The CDR3 DNA is TGTGCCAGCTCCCCGGGAGACGGGTCACCCCTCCACTTT. Complete variable domain (other parts from reference TRBV18 and TRBJ1-6): NAGVMQNPRHLVRRRGQEARLRCSPMKGHSHVYWYRQLPEEGLKFMVYLQKENIIDESGMPKERFSAEFPKEGPSILRIQQVVRGDSAAYFCASSPGDGSPLHFGNGTRLTVT.

The chain links TRBV28 to TRBJ2-3; D is ambiguous. CDR1 MDHEN and CDR2 SYDVKM come from the germline V gene. Trimming pared 6 bases from V and 1 base from J, leaving 20 bases between. This CDR3 is built from 17 residues. This CDR3 reads CASSLIWAERRTDTQYF. The CDR3 DNA is TGTGCCAGCAGCCTTATCTGGGCGGAACGACGCACAGATACGCAGTATTTT.

The V and J genes are TRBV5-1 and TRBJ2-3; the match to TRBD1 covers 9 bases. Looked up from germline, CDR1 is SGHRS and CDR2 is YFSETQ. V lost 4 bases to trimming and J lost 4 bases; unmatched junction nucleotides: 13. The CDR3 has 17 residues. Here the CDR3 reads CASSPGTGLYQADTQYF. The DNA of the CDR3 is TGCGCCAGCAGCCCCGGGACAGGGCTTTACCAGGCAGATACGCAGTATTTT.

The rearrangement joins TRBV21-1 to TRBJ2-5; the D call TRBD1 from the table was never checked on the DNA. TRBV21-1 is labeled a pseudogene. There are 15 residues in the CDR3. The CDR3 DNA sequence: TGTGCCAGCAGCAGCCAAGGGACAGGGCAAGAGACCCAGTACTTC. Its protein is CASSSQGTGQETQYF.

This chain links TRBV6-5 with TRBJ2-7; D might be TRBD2 (6 bases). Trimming removed 2 bases at V and 6 bases at J, with 14 bases between. Germline V gives CDR1 MNHEY, CDR2 SVGAGI. There are 14 residues in the CDR3. The CDR3 spells CASSYGGARSEQYF. The CDR3 coding sequence is TGTGCCAGCAGTTACGGAGGGGCACGCTCCGAGCAGTACTTC.

This rearrangement joins TRBV19 to TRBJ2-7; D remains unclear. This CDR3 spans 13 amino acids. CDR1 and CDR2 from the germline V gene are LNHDA and SQIVND (reference sequence). Trimming removed 5 bases from V and 7 bases from J, with 15 bases in between. The CDR3 sequence is CASSRSLLYEQYF. The DNA of the CDR3 is TGTGCCAGTAGTCGGTCCCTTCTCTATGAGCAGTACTTC.

V is TRBV5-3 and J is TRBJ2-7; TRBD1 is a possible D gene (5 bases). TRBV5-3 falls under the ORF class, with uncertain function. This CDR3 has 20 amino acids. Trimming took off 2 bases at V and 7 bases at J, with 34 bases between the two ends. The DNA for the CDR3 is TGTGCCAGAAGCTTCCCGTCGGTGAAAGAGCGACCACAGGATCCGTGTGAGCAGTACTTC. Its protein is CARSFPSVKERPQDPCEQYF.